The rows below give T cell receptor beta chains drawn from one sample of a study of neoadjuvant anti-PD-1 for oral cavity cancer. Here immunoSEQ multiplex PCR was the method, and the copy in TCRdb shows in-frame clones only, minus some. The sample lists 55,000 to 80,000 clones, less than 90% seen once, with around 3% in the top ten. The source was PBMCs, collected after nivolumab (anti-PD-1) treatment. The source is a person aged 40 to 85 with oral cavity squamous cell carcinoma. The conserved cysteine and the conserved F or W are not part of the CDR3 here.

v_call: TRBV27
j_call: TRBJ1-5
cdr3_aa: ASSLAWTGVRNQPQH

v_call: TRBV6-5
j_call: TRBJ1-1
cdr3_aa: ASSPQENTEAF

v_call: TRBV4-1
j_call: TRBJ2-1
cdr3_aa: ASSKLREYEQF

v_call: TRBV2
j_call: TRBJ1-3
cdr3_aa: ASSERRGWGRNTIY

v_call: TRBV2
j_call: TRBJ2-1
cdr3_aa: ASSATSGRAREQF

v_call: TRBV10-3
j_call: TRBJ1-5
cdr3_aa: AISELGQASSGPQH

v_call: TRBV19
j_call: TRBJ1-5
cdr3_aa: ASSTGTAQPQH

v_call: TRBV7-9
j_call: TRBJ2-5
cdr3_aa: ASSGRDFGDRETQY

v_call: TRBV6-1
j_call: TRBJ1-2
cdr3_aa: ASRGGYT

v_call: TRBV10-3
j_call: TRBJ1-5
cdr3_aa: AIRDRGQPQH

v_call: TRBV15
j_call: TRBJ2-7
cdr3_aa: ATRRSQGRNEQY

v_call: TRBV28
j_call: TRBJ1-5
cdr3_aa: ASSSYSRQPQH

v_call: TRBV27
j_call: TRBJ2-4
cdr3_aa: ASSALDRLAKNIQY

v_call: TRBV9
j_call: TRBJ2-7
cdr3_aa: ASNRLAGGGEQY

v_call: TRBV9
j_call: TRBJ2-3
cdr3_aa: ASSVAEQREMSGTDTQY

v_call: TRBV6-5
j_call: TRBJ1-5
cdr3_aa: ASSYGDGQPQH

v_call: TRBV13
j_call: TRBJ2-4
cdr3_aa: ASSYPGTSPGIQY

v_call: TRBV5-1
j_call: TRBJ1-1
cdr3_aa: ASSHETGVATEAF

v_call: TRBV28
j_call: TRBJ2-3
cdr3_aa: ASSWGTSGANTDTQY

v_call: TRBV4-1
j_call: TRBJ2-3
cdr3_aa: ASSQMVLRDTQY

v_call: TRBV27
j_call: TRBJ2-7
cdr3_aa: ASSWGQGTYEQY

v_call: TRBV10-3
j_call: TRBJ2-7
cdr3_aa: AISEDRPKGHYEQY

v_call: TRBV28
j_call: TRBJ2-7
cdr3_aa: ASTRSRYEQY

v_call: TRBV11-3
j_call: TRBJ2-1
cdr3_aa: ASSLDTSETGYNEQF

v_call: TRBV23-1
j_call: TRBJ1-5
cdr3_aa: ASPSDRQGSNQPQH

v_call: TRBV11-1
j_call: TRBJ2-7
cdr3_aa: ASSSTHEQY

v_call: TRBV19
j_call: TRBJ1-2
cdr3_aa: ASSSTRAGRRGYT

v_call: TRBV5-5
j_call: TRBJ2-7
cdr3_aa: ASSLVVGSGNYEQY

v_call: TRBV7-8
j_call: TRBJ2-1
cdr3_aa: ASSDSRGLNEQF

v_call: TRBV19
j_call: TRBJ1-5
cdr3_aa: ASSTDRVGQPQH

v_call: TRBV7-9
j_call: TRBJ2-3
cdr3_aa: ASSLLGSGGMDTQY

v_call: TRBV19
j_call: TRBJ2-5
cdr3_aa: ASSKQGWVQETQY

v_call: TRBV5-1
j_call: TRBJ1-4
cdr3_aa: ASSLQGHEKLF

v_call: TRBV13
j_call: TRBJ2-1
cdr3_aa: ASSFSGSYNEQF

v_call: TRBV28
j_call: TRBJ1-5
cdr3_aa: ASSLYSVRGNQPQH

v_call: TRBV18
j_call: TRBJ1-1
cdr3_aa: ASSLGVENEAF